The rows below give T cell receptor beta chains drawn from one sample of a study of T cell repertoires and HLA-DP antigens. For these TCRs, the target antigens are not known. Only in-frame clones appear in the TCRdb table, and some are missing; sequencing was by immunoSEQ multiplex PCR. Of 65,000 to 95,000 clones detected, around 77% appear once; the ten largest clones hold roughly 1.6%. Sequencing was carried out using CD4+ T cells from PBMCs. The receptors originated from a man between 60 and 75 years old in good health and CMV-seronegative. CDR3s leave out the opening cysteine and the closing phenylalanine or tryptophan. Only some rows state a clone size, as once, few, many or a class for expanded clones.

J,V,size,CDR3
TRBJ2-5,TRBV7-2,few,ASSPQGLVETQY
TRBJ2-1,TRBV4-3,.,ASSQDLAPTGENEQF
TRBJ2-3,TRBV19,.,ASTQSQGNTDTQY
TRBJ2-7,TRBV18,.,ASSPELVAELNEQY
TRBJ2-7,TRBV14,.,ASSQGFGRTYEQY
TRBJ1-1,TRBV2,.,ASSEWQNTEAF
TRBJ2-1,TRBV29-1,.,SVEERRGQGAYEQF
TRBJ2-5,TRBV15,few,ATSSAGTGAETQY
.,TRBV4-3,.,ASSQVLGDEQY
TRBJ1-2,TRBV20-1,.,SASVWDGYT
TRBJ1-1,TRBV6-1,.,ASREQGEAF
TRBJ2-2,TRBV11-2,.,ASSRNRGRTGELF
TRBJ1-1,TRBV19,.,ASSRPGAGTEAF
TRBJ1-1,TRBV9,.,ASSVSSGNHNTEAF
TRBJ1-1,TRBV29-1,.,SVLGENTEAF
TRBJ1-1,TRBV6-5,.,ASSPRQGENTEAF
TRBJ2-2,TRBV27,once,ASRFGGLANAGELF
TRBJ2-1,TRBV5-8,.,ASSLLYYNEQF
TRBJ1-1,TRBV6-5,once,ASSYDRLRPNTEAF
TRBJ2-7,TRBV5-5,.,ASSLAGGQGYEQY
TRBJ1-2,TRBV7-2,many,ASSLVRGNYGYT
TRBJ1-5,TRBV30,.,AWSLWGQSYQPQH
TRBJ1-3,TRBV11-2,.,ASSLAPQNTIY